This T cell receptor beta chain was identified during a study of Ad26.COV2.S vaccination and SARS-CoV-2 variants. Study-wide background: Doses of Ad26.COV2.S were injected into muscle once or twice, 56 days apart.

The study, taken as a whole, reports: There was a possibility that the TCR breadth and depth analyses underestimated total T cell responses. Individuals receiving vaccine had higher spike-specific TCR breadth than placebo recipients did.

Sequencing was performed with immunoSEQ multiplex PCR; in TCRdb, only in-frame clones are kept and a portion is missing. The sample comprises fewer than 400,000 clones, about 90% of which are singletons, and around 5% rests with the top ten. Regarding treatment: about 20 received Ad26.COV2.S at low or high dose, single or two shots; roughly five received placebo; per-sample allocation not given. The samples date from day 63 after the first vaccine or placebo injection. The donor was a Boston adult aged 18-55 years. Remarks on this clone: The antigen remains undetermined.

This receptor was taken from a person between 18 and 60 years old who received the Ad26.COV2.S COVID-19 vaccine or a placebo. The material sequenced was peripheral blood, taken in a trial of Ad26.COV2.S vaccine versus placebo.

The CDR3 protein is CASSYGRGTEAFF. DNA for the CDR3: TGTGCCAGCAGTTACGGCAGGGGGACTGAAGCTTTCTTT. V usage is TRBV6-5 and J usage is TRBJ1-1; 7 bases map to TRBD1. The length of the CDR3 is 13 residues. The ends lost 2 bases at V and 5 bases at J; junction bases unmatched: 2. Looked up from germline, CDR1 is MNHEY and CDR2 is SVGAGI.